This is a list of T cell receptor beta chains from one sample in a study of blood T cell repertoires in COVID-19. Libraries were prepared by immunoSEQ multiplex PCR; TCRdb keeps only in-frame clonotypes and omits some of them. Of 45,000 to 65,000 clones listed, around 81% are singletons. Sequenced material: peripheral blood. These TCRs come from a man aged 70 or older with active COVID-19. Both conserved end residues are part of each CDR3. Fields, in order: V gene, J gene, CDR3 protein.

TRBV9	TRBJ2-1	CASSGLAGAPGSNEQFF
TRBV28	TRBJ2-1	CASSLSVAAYNEQFF
TRBV2	TRBJ1-1	CASTLRAEAFF
TRBV28	TRBJ1-2	CASSFRGRHYGYTF
TRBV6-2/TRBV6-3	TRBJ1-6	CASSTTGFNSPLHF
TRBV5-1	TRBJ2-7	CASSLGQVYEQYF
TRBV4-2	TRBJ1-2	CASSQTGNYGYTF
TRBV27	TRBJ2-2	CASSEATWGITGELFF
TRBV15	TRBJ2-4	CATSRREAKNIQYF
TRBV5-4	TRBJ2-5	CASSTLYSRGAPETQYF
TRBV18	TRBJ1-2	CASSPSERLAGSRGYTF
TRBV11-2	TRBJ2-1	CASSLDLAGPNEQFF
TRBV30	TRBJ1-1	CAWGPGGSEAFF
TRBV4-2	TRBJ1-1	CASSQAAVGAAVTEAFF
TRBV3-1/TRBV3-2	TRBJ1-2	CASSQPRQGGIGYTF
TRBV23-1	TRBJ2-7	CASSHGRGGFAYEQYF
TRBV7-2	TRBJ1-2	CASSLGAGPYGYTF
TRBV6-2/TRBV6-3	TRBJ2-4	CASSYGGARGNIQYF
TRBV14	TRBJ2-7	CASSPGLAGASYEQYF
TRBV7-9	TRBJ2-5	CASSPRLYQETQYF
TRBV5-6	TRBJ1-1	CASSPDRGSGTEAFF
TRBV7-8	TRBJ2-2	CATRQSNTGELFF
TRBV5-6	TRBJ2-1	CASSPTGEHEQFF
TRBV24-1	TRBJ1-2	CATSVWFGYFALPLLYGYTF
TRBV7-8	TRBJ2-1	CASSLGPYNEQFF
TRBV11-1	TRBJ2-7	CASSSSGRAPSYF
TRBV4-1	TRBJ1-3	CASSPSLGGENTIYF
TRBV4-2	TRBJ1-5	CASSQEQGTNQPQHF
TRBV10-3	TRBJ2-1	CAISETGSNEQFF
TRBV10-1	TRBJ1-3	CASNQGADGNTIYF
TRBV30	TRBJ1-5	CAWGTGTYSNQPQHF
TRBV21-1	TRBJ2-1	CASSEGLAGGPWYNEQFF
TRBV7-3	TRBJ2-5	CASSPIGRGQRGETQYF
TRBV5-6	TRBJ1-2	CASSRLTVNYGYTF
TRBV21-1	TRBJ1-6	CASSPHSTEDRANSPLHF
TRBV5-5	TRBJ1-1	CASSLGALIMNTEAFF
TRBV27	TRBJ1-3	CASSSYRDSGNTIYF
TRBV6-6	TRBJ2-7	CASSNWDRAYYEQYF
TRBV5-1	TRBJ2-7	CASSPGTGGRGYEQYF
TRBV9	TRBJ2-1	CASSVGEVANEQFF
TRBV6-1	TRBJ2-2	CASSEGAHGNTGELFF
TRBV18	TRBJ1-2	CASSPTGGGYGYTF
TRBV29-1	TRBJ2-1	CSVAPGGPGEQFF
TRBV28	TRBJ1-2	CASSLLTRGQGGYTF
TRBV9	TRBJ2-1	CASSVDGGWEQFF
TRBV5-8	TRBJ1-2	CASSYSFGQGLYGYTF
TRBV4-1	TRBJ1-5	CASSQVHSNQPQHF